Described below is a single T cell receptor (beta chain) sequence and its context. Antigen: not known. The source of the sample is a study of siplizumab effects on memory and regulatory T cells. Study results and caveats: Suppression by proliferating Tregs derived from siplizumab cultures was not verified.

Clones were sequenced by immunoSEQ multiplex PCR, and TCRdb holds only the in-frame ones, with some missing. The profile shows 62,000 or so clones, roughly 83% of them singletons. The CDR3 contains 15 residues. The germline V gene has CDR1 SGHTA and CDR2 FQGNSA. Between the trimmed V and J ends, which lost 0 bases and 5 bases, there was a span of 10 bases. The chain joins TRBV7-2 to TRBJ2-2; D may correspond to TRBD1 or TRBD2 (5 bases each). The clonotype originates from a human donor in good health. Sequencing was performed on memory CD4+ T cells sorted from blood. As DNA, the CDR3 is TGTGCCAGCAGCTTAGCGGGGGTAGGGACCGGGGAGCTGTTTTTT. Encoded protein: CASSLAGVGTGELFF.